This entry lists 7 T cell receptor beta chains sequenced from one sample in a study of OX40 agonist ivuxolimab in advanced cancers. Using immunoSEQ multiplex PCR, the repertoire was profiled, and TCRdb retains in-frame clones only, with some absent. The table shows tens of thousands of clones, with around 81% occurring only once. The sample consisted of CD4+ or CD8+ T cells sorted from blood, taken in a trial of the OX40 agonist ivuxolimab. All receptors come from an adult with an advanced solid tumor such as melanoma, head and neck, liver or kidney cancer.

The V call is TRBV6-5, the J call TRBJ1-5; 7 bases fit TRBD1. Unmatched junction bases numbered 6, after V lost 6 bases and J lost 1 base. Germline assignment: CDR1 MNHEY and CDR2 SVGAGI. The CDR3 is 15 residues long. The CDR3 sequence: CASRDLQGSNQPQHF. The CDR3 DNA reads TGTGCCAGCAGAGACTTACAGGGGAGCAATCAGCCCCAGCATTTT.

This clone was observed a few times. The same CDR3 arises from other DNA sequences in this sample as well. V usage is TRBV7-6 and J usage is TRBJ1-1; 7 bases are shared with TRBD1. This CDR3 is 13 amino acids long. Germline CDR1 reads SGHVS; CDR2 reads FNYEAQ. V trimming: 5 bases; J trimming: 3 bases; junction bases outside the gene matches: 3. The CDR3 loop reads CASSPTGDTEAFF. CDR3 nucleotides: TGTGCCAGCAGCCCTACAGGGGACACTGAAGCTTTCTTT.

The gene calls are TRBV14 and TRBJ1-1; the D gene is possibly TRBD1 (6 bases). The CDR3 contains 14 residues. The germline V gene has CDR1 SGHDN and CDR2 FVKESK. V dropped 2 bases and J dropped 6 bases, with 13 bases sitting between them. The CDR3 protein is CASSQWGQGSEAFF. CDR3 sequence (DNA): TGTGCCAGCAGCCAATGGGGGCAGGGCTCTGAAGCTTTCTTT.

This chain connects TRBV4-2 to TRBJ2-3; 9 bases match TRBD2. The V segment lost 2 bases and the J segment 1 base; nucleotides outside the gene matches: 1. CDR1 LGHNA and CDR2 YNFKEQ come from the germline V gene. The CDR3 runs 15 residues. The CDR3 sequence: CASSQQRGGTDTQYF. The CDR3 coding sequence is TGTGCCAGCAGCCAACAGCGGGGGGGCACAGATACGCAGTATTTT.

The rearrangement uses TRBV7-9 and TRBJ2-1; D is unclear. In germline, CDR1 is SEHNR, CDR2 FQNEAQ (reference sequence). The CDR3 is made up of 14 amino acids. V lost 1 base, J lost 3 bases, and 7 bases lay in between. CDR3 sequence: CASSLGSSYNEQFF. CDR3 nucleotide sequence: TGTGCCAGCAGCTTAGGGAGTAGCTACAATGAGCAGTTCTTC.

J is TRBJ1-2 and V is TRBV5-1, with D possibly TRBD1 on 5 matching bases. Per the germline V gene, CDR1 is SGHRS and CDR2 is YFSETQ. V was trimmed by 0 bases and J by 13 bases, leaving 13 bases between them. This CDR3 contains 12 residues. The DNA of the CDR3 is TGCGCCAGCAGCTTGGACAGGAGTCTCTCCACCTTC. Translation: CASSLDRSLSTF.

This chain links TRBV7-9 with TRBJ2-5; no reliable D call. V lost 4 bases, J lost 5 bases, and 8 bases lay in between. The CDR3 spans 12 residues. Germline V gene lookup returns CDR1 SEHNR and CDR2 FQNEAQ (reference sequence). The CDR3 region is CASSSDGETQYF. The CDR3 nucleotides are TGTGCCAGCAGCTCCGATGGGGAGACCCAGTACTTC. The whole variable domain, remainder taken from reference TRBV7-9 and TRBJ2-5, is DTGVSQNPRHKITKRGQNVTFRCDPISEHNRLYWYRQTLGQGPEFLTYFQNEAQLEKSRLLSDRFSAERPKGSFSTLEIQRTEQGDSAMYLCASSSDGETQYFGPGTRLLVL.